A single sample gave rise to the 20 T cell receptor beta chains below, sequenced in a study of neurological immune-mediated disorders. TCRdb re-called the 5' RACE reads with MiXCR, one entry per CDR3 protein. The sample shows 65,000 to 80,000 distinct CDR3 sequences, over 15% of them seen only once. Sequenced input: PBMCs. Receptors originate from a woman between 40 and 55 years old in good health.

This clonotype was counted many times. CDR3 nucleotide sequence: TGTGCCAGCAGCTTAGGGGGGGACCAGCCCCAGCATTTT. Protein sequence: CASSLGGDQPQHF. V gene TRBV7-8 combines with J gene TRBJ1-5; D may be TRBD1 (5 bases). V dropped 1 base and J dropped 7 bases, with 8 bases sitting between them. This CDR3 has 13 amino acids. CDR1 and CDR2 (germline): SGHVS, FQNEAQ.

This clonotype was picked up many times. The genes are TRBV6-1 and TRBJ2-3, with D perhaps TRBD2 (6 bases). The CDR3 length is 13 residues. With 8 bases removed from V and 2 bases from J, the gap between germline ends came to 11 bases. Germline CDR1 is MNHNS and CDR2 is SASEGT. CDR3 amino acids: CASRDFTTDTQYF. The CDR3, as DNA: TGTGCCAGCCGGGACTTTACCACAGATACGCAGTATTTT.

This clonotype was seen many times. This sequence joins TRBV12-3 or TRBV12-4 and TRBJ2-6; perhaps TRBD1 as D (6 bases). Between the trimmed V and J ends, which lost 3 bases and 0 bases, there was a span of 12 bases. The CDR3 covers 17 residues. CDR3 loop: CASSLTGPLSGANVLTF. Here the CDR3 DNA reads TGTGCCAGCAGTTTGACAGGACCCCTCTCTGGGGCCAACGTCCTGACTTTC.

This clonotype was observed at least ten times. The chain joins TRBV27 to TRBJ2-1, with TRBD1 matching 8 bases. The germline V gene encodes CDR1 MNHEY and CDR2 SMNVEV (reference sequence). The CDR3 covers 13 residues. V lost 4 bases to trimming and J lost 9 bases; unmatched junction nucleotides: 5. CDR3 bases: TGTGCCAGCAGTTGGACGACAGGGGTTGAGCAGTTCTTC. This gives the protein CASSWTTGVEQFF.

This clonotype was found many times. This chain uses TRBV7-6 with TRBJ2-7; weak D call: TRBD1 (7 bases). V was clipped by 5 bases and J by 3 bases, with 14 bases between them. This CDR3 comprises 14 residues. The V gene's germline CDR1 is SGHVS and CDR2 FNYEAQ. The CDR3 nucleotides read TGTGCCAGCAGCCCAGGGGGGTCTTTCTACGAGCAGTACTTC. Translation: CASSPGGSFYEQYF. The full variable domain, completed using reference TRBV7-6 and TRBJ2-7, is GAGVSQSPRYKVTKRGQDVALRCDPISGHVSLYWYRQALGQGPEFLTYFNYEAQQDKSGLPNDRFSAERPEGSISTLTIQRTEQRDSAMYRCASSPGGSFYEQYFGPGTRLTVT.

The chain recombines TRBV4-2 with TRBJ2-1; no clear D. Trimming cost V 1 base and J 2 bases, with 12 bases left between them. CDR1 LGHNA and CDR2 YNFKEQ come from the germline V gene. The CDR3 runs 16 residues. The CDR3 DNA reads TGTGCCAGCAGCCAAGTTCTGCAAGGCCCCTACAATGAGCAGTTCTTC. Translation gives CASSQVLQGPYNEQFF.

This clonotype appeared many times. The chain links TRBV12-3 or TRBV12-4 to TRBJ2-5, with 11 bases identical to TRBD2. This CDR3 region has 17 residues. The V gene end was trimmed by 6 bases and the J gene end by 5 bases; junction bases not matched to a gene: 14. This chain's CDR3 is CASSRLAGSSVGETQYF. DNA of the CDR3: TGTGCCAGCAGCCGACTAGCGGGGTCCTCGGTGGGGGAGACCCAGTACTTC.

This clonotype was counted at least ten times. The chain carries TRBV18 and TRBJ2-2; D ambiguous. The germline gives CDR1 KGHSH, CDR2 LQKENI. Trimming cost V 0 bases and J 7 bases, with 3 bases left between them. The CDR3 sequence is 12 residues long. CDR3 DNA sequence: TGTGCCAGCTCACCACCGGGCGGGGAGCTGTTTTTT. Protein product: CASSPPGGELFF.

This clonotype was detected ten times or more. V and J are TRBV12-3 or TRBV12-4 and TRBJ1-5; 10 bases fit TRBD1. V shed 5 bases and J 2 bases; nucleotides not matched to a gene: 6. This CDR3 has 16 residues. The CDR3, as DNA: TGTGCCAGCAGTCGGGACAGGGGAATGGGCAATCAGCCCCAGCATTTT. It encodes CASSRDRGMGNQPQHF.

This clonotype was seen repeatedly, ten times or more. V and J are TRBV20-1 and TRBJ1-2; D may be TRBD1 (5 bases). V was trimmed by 2 bases and J by 6 bases, leaving 16 bases between them. The length of the CDR3 is 14 residues. CDR1 DFQATT and CDR2 SNEGSKA come from the germline V gene (reference sequence). The CDR3 region is CSARYGGKSDGYTF. The CDR3 DNA is TGCAGTGCTAGATATGGGGGGAAGTCGGATGGCTACACCTTC.

This clonotype was counted ten times or more. This chain links TRBV5-1 with TRBJ1-1; D possibly corresponds to TRBD1 (6 bases). CDR1 is SGHRS and CDR2 is YFSETQ in the germline V gene. The CDR3 runs 15 residues. Deletions cut 2 bases from V and 2 bases from J, with 13 bases between. The CDR3 reads CASSLTGNINTEAFF. For the CDR3, the DNA is TGCGCCAGCAGCTTAACAGGGAATATAAACACTGAAGCTTTCTTT.

This clonotype occurred many times. The V and J genes are TRBV7-2 and TRBJ2-7; 11 bases agree with TRBD2. V trimming: 0 bases; J trimming: 9 bases; junction bases outside the gene matches: 10. The CDR3 length is 16 residues. Germline-derived CDR1 and CDR2 are SGHTA and FQGNSA. Here the CDR3 reads CASSLAPDSGGAGQYF. DNA of the CDR3: TGTGCCAGCAGCTTAGCGCCGGATAGCGGGGGGGCGGGGCAGTACTTC.

The sample holds many counts of this clonotype. The V gene is TRBV20-1, the J gene TRBJ2-3; 10 bases are shared with TRBD2. This CDR3 has 15 residues. The ends lost 2 bases at V and 2 bases at J; junction bases unmatched: 4. Germline values: CDR1 DFQATT, CDR2 SNEGSKA (reference sequence). Here the CDR3 DNA reads TGCAGTGCTAGACTAGCGGGGGCCCTCACAGATACGCAGTATTTT. Its protein product is CSARLAGALTDTQYF.

This clonotype was seen repeatedly, ten times or more. The chain carries TRBV5-1 and TRBJ1-6; maybe TRBD1 (6 bases). Germline-derived CDR1 and CDR2 are SGHRS and YFSETQ. Trimming removed 0 bases at V and 9 bases at J, with 10 bases between. This CDR3 contains 14 residues. The CDR3 reads CASSLAGVASPLHF. CDR3 DNA: TGCGCCAGCAGCTTGGCAGGGGTTGCTTCACCCCTCCACTTT.

This clonotype was detected ten times or more. The V gene is TRBV7-3, the J gene TRBJ2-2; D unresolved. The CDR3 extends over 18 amino acids. V shed 1 base and J shed 4 bases, with 19 bases lying between them. Germline V lookup: CDR1 SGHTA, CDR2 FQGTGA. The chain's CDR3 is CASSLIPQPYTGTGELFF. CDR3 in DNA: TGTGCCAGCAGCTTAATACCTCAGCCATACACGGGCACCGGGGAGCTGTTTTTT. Full variable domain (outside the CDR3, taken from reference TRBV7-3 and TRBJ2-2): GAGVSQTPSNKVTEKGKYVELRCDPISGHTALYWYRQSLGQGPEFLIYFQGTGAADDSGLPNDRFFAVRPEGSVSTLKIQRTERGDSAVYLCASSLIPQPYTGTGELFFGEGSRLTVL.

The rearrangement links TRBV2 to TRBJ1-1; maybe TRBD1 (6 bases). The V gene lost 8 bases and the J gene lost 3 bases, with 10 bases spanning the gap. Germline assignment: CDR1 SNHLY and CDR2 FYNNEI. The CDR3 totals 12 residues. The CDR3 region has the DNA TGTGCCAGCCGGGGACAACACACTGAAGCTTTCTTT. Its translation: CASRGQHTEAFF.

This clonotype was seen at least ten times. This rearrangement joins TRBV20-1 to TRBJ1-4, with D tentatively TRBD1 (5 bases). The V end was cut by 0 bases, the J end by 8 bases, with 13 bases between. Per germline, CDR1 DFQATT and CDR2 SNEGSKA (reference sequence). This CDR3 is 14 amino acids long. As DNA, the CDR3 is TGCAGTGCTAGAGATGGAAGGGGTGGGGAAAAACTGTTTTTT. Amino acid sequence: CSARDGRGGEKLFF.

This rearrangement joins TRBV6-1 to TRBJ2-7; D gene unclear. CDR1 is MNHNS and CDR2 is SASEGT in the germline V gene. Trimming removed 5 bases from V and 7 bases from J, with 15 bases in between. The CDR3 is 13 amino acids. CDR3 in DNA: TGTGCCAGCAGTAATCGGAGTGGTCGGGAGCAGTACGTC. Translation: CASSNRSGREQYV.

This clonotype was picked up many times. This chain links TRBV29-1 with TRBJ1-1; tentative D call: TRBD1 (5 bases). There are 14 residues in the CDR3. Trimming removed 2 bases at V and 5 bases at J, with 15 bases between. Germline CDR1 is SQVTM and CDR2 is ANQGSEA. The DNA of the CDR3 is TGCAGCGTTGAATGGGGCGGCAGTGAAACTGAAGCTTTCTTT. Amino acids: CSVEWGGSETEAFF.

This clonotype was seen ten or more times. This chain links TRBV20-1 with TRBJ1-5; 11 positions agree with TRBD1. Germline V gene sequence: CDR1 DFQATT, CDR2 SNEGSKA (reference sequence). J lost 4 bases, V lost 0 bases, and 11 bases had no gene match. The CDR3 is 18 residues long. The CDR3 is CSARDFRTGGGLNQPQHF. The DNA of the CDR3 is TGCAGTGCTAGAGATTTTAGGACAGGGGGCGGCTTAAATCAGCCCCAGCATTTT.